This TCR beta chain was retrieved from a study of CD8 T cells in ankylosing spondylitis. Scientists made TCR beta libraries using quantitative 5'-RACE with molecular barcodes. TCRdb ran MiXCR on the 5' RACE reads and lists one entry per CDR3 protein. Here the sample spans approximately 240,000 distinct CDR3 sequences, 10% being singletons. Findings of the study overall: Disease-linked clones were reportedly significantly enriched in matched ankylosing spondylitis synovial fluid. Disease-linked clones bore a CD8+ phenotype, appearing relatively rarely in peripheral blood. Seemingly distinctive of ankylosing spondylitis blood was a TCR beta motif formed by eight highly homologous variants.

The CDR3 is 15 amino acids. Germline V gene lookup returns CDR1 MNHEY and CDR2 SMNVEV (reference sequence). V was clipped by 5 bases and J by 7 bases; unmatched bases: 8. About this clonotype: The target antigen is unknown.

The source is a male donor with ankylosing spondylitis or in good health (not recorded which). The chain couples TRBV27 to TRBJ2-5; 12 bases agree with TRBD2. Sample: blood, either unsorted or a sorted T cell fraction (not recorded which). CDR3 sequence (DNA): TGTGCCAGCAGTAGGACTAGCGGGGTCGCCGGGACCCAGTACTTC. Translating gives CASSRTSGVAGTQYF.